Sequencing of this TCR beta chain was carried out in a study of metastatic and nonmetastatic thyroid tumors. For the study at large: Repertoire comparisons spanned blood and tumor or nodule tissue from malignant and benign thyroid patients.

Until they underwent thyroid surgery, no patient had received any treatment. Original methodology: The study built a papillary thyroid cancer distant-metastasis classifier from CDR3 differences across clinicopathological groups. TCRdb recomputed clones from the PCR reads via MiXCR. The authors' filters were not applied to this entry. Here the sample spans 24,000 or so clones, approximately 11% being singletons. Ten or more counts support this clone. What it binds is not known. General study findings and limits: Benign nodules were reported to have significantly lower TCR beta diversity than malignant thyroid tumors, in blood and tumor.

The CDR3 runs to 16 residues. Trimming removed 5 bases from V and 1 base from J; junction bases left unmatched: 6. The sample consisted of blood. The V gene is TRBV12-3 or TRBV12-4, the J gene TRBJ2-2, with 8 positions matching TRBD1. The clonotype comes from a female donor with papillary thyroid cancer or a benign thyroid nodule (not recorded which). Some clones in this sample may be carry-over from other donors' samples. The CDR3 DNA reads as TGTGCCAGCAGTCGTCCCGGGACAGGGAACACCGGGGAGCTGTTTTTT. It codes for CASSRPGTGNTGELFF.